The rows below give T cell receptor beta chains drawn from one sample of a study of CD8 T cells in Susac syndrome. TCRdb itself ran the immunoSEQ multiplex PCR reads through MiXCR, one entry per CDR3 protein. The sample lists about 280,000 distinct CDR3 sequences, roughly 85% seen once, with approximately 0.11% in the top ten. Sequenced input: CD8+ T cells from PBMCs. Receptor source: a human donor with multiple sclerosis. Both conserved end residues are part of each CDR3. D genes are given only for firm matches. Only some rows state a clone size, as once, few, many or a class for expanded clones.

TRBJ1-2	TRBV20-1	-	-	TGCAGTGCTAGAGATCAGTTAGGGGCCCAAAACCTTAACTATGGCTACACCTTC	CSARDQLGAQNLNYGYTF
TRBJ2-1	TRBV27	-	-	TGTGCCAGCAGTTGGCTCGGCTGGGGCGACAATGAGCAGTTCTTC	CASSWLGWGDNEQFF
TRBJ2-1	TRBV6-1	-	-	TGTGCCAGCAGCCTACCGGTAGATAGCGCCCTATACAATGAGCAGTTCTTC	CASSLPVDSALYNEQFF
TRBJ1-4	TRBV29-1	-	-	TGCAGCGTTTGTGCGGCTGCAACTAATGAAAAACTGTTTTTT	CSVCAAATNEKLFF
TRBJ2-5	TRBV7-7	TRBD1	-	TGTGCTAGCAGCCTGTGGACAGGGGAGGAGACCCAGTACTTC	CASSLWTGEETQYF
TRBJ2-5	TRBV27	TRBD2	-	TGTGCCAGCAGTTTCTTTGGGACTAGCGGGACCTCGAGCCAAGAGACCCAGTACTTC	CASSFFGTSGTSSQETQYF
TRBJ2-3	TRBV30	-	-	TGTGCCTGGAGTGTAGGAGGGGGTGTCGCAGATACGCAGTATTTT	CAWSVGGGVADTQYF
TRBJ2-7	TRBV18	-	once	TGTGCCAGCTCACCACGTGGGACCGCCTATGAGCAGTACTTC	CASSPRGTAYEQYF
TRBJ2-1	TRBV5-1	-	-	TGCGCCAGCAGCTTGGACCTCCGGGATTCCTACAATGAGCAGTTCTTC	CASSLDLRDSYNEQFF
TRBJ2-3	TRBV27	-	-	TGTGCCAGCTCCCGCCCCACAGATACGCAGTATTTT	CASSRPTDTQYF
TRBJ1-5	TRBV28	-	-	TGTGCCACCCTGCCCGGACAATTGCCTAGCAATCAGCCCCAGCATTTT	CATLPGQLPSNQPQHF
TRBJ1-2	TRBV12-3/TRBV12-4	-	-	TGTGCCAGCAGTTTTGGACTGGACTACACCTTC	CASSFGLDYTF
TRBJ2-2	TRBV9	-	-	TGTGCCAGCAGCGTAGAGGATGGTAACACCGGGGAGCTGTTTTTT	CASSVEDGNTGELFF
TRBJ1-6	TRBV5-4	-	-	TGTGCCAGCAGCTTGGATGGGGGTGGGGCGAGAGGGTCACCCCTCCACTTT	CASSLDGGGARGSPLHF
TRBJ1-5	TRBV7-9	TRBD1	-	TGTGCCAGCAGTTCTGGACAGGGAAGCAATCAGCCCCAGCATTTT	CASSSGQGSNQPQHF
TRBJ2-1	TRBV7-3	TRBD2	-	TGTGCCAGCAGCTTGACTAGCGGAGACAATGAGCAGTTCTTC	CASSLTSGDNEQFF
TRBJ2-2	TRBV14	-	-	TGTGCCAGCAGCCCAACCCGACGTTCCTCTTACACCGGGGAGCTGTTTTTT	CASSPTRRSSYTGELFF
TRBJ2-7	TRBV12-3/TRBV12-4	-	-	TGTGCCAGCAGTTCCGCGGACCCGGGTTTATACGAGCAGTACTTC	CASSSADPGLYEQYF
TRBJ2-1	TRBV6-1	-	few	TGTGCCAGCAGAATAACAGGGTTTGGAAATGAGCAGTTCTTC	CASRITGFGNEQFF
TRBJ1-1	TRBV29-1	-	-	TGCAGCGTTGGGTTTCCCGGGACTTTTGAAGCTTTCTTT	CSVGFPGTFEAFF
TRBJ2-7	TRBV30	-	-	TGTGCCTGGGGAGAGTTCGAGCAGTACTTC	CAWGEFEQYF
TRBJ2-3	TRBV18	-	-	TGTGCCAGCTCACCAGAATTACCTAGCACAGATACGCAGTATTTT	CASSPELPSTDTQYF
TRBJ2-1	TRBV30	-	-	TGTGCCTGGACGTATACTCCGAGCTCCTACAATGAGCAGTTCTTC	CAWTYTPSSYNEQFF
TRBJ2-3	TRBV9	TRBD2	-	TGTGCCAGCAGCGCCCCCGGGACTAGCGGGGATACGCAGTATTTT	CASSAPGTSGDTQYF
TRBJ2-3	TRBV4-3	TRBD1	-	TGCGCCAGCAGCCAAGGATTTACAGGGGCAGATACGCAGTATTTT	CASSQGFTGADTQYF
TRBJ2-3	TRBV29-1	TRBD2	-	TGCAGCGTTCCAACATTAGCGACTAGCGGGAGTCCGACAGATACGCAGTATTTT	CSVPTLATSGSPTDTQYF
TRBJ1-5	TRBV19	TRBD1	-	TGTGCCAGTAGTCTCATCCGGGACAGAGATCAGCCCCAGCATTTT	CASSLIRDRDQPQHF
TRBJ1-5	TRBV20-1	-	once	TGCAGTGCTAGAGTCGGGGGACAACCTAGCAATCAGCCCCAGCATTTT	CSARVGGQPSNQPQHF
TRBJ2-7	TRBV7-6	TRBD2	-	TGTGCCAGCACCGAGCGCGTGGGAGGGTATGATGCCGAGCAGTACTTC	CASTERVGGYDAEQYF
TRBJ2-1	TRBV7-9	TRBD2	-	TGTGCCAGCAGGGGAAATAGCGGGAGCTCCTACAATGAGCAGTTCTTC	CASRGNSGSSYNEQFF
TRBJ2-3	TRBV7-9	TRBD1	-	TGTGCCAGCAGCGGCCGGGACAGCCCCGATCAATATACGCAGTATTTT	CASSGRDSPDQYTQYF
TRBJ2-1	TRBV5-5	TRBD2	once	TGTGCCACCCCCACGGCCGAGGGAGGGCCCGTGGAGCAGTTCTTC	CATPTAEGGPVEQFF
TRBJ2-4	TRBV28	TRBD2	-	TGTGCCAGCAGTTTTTTACTAGCGGCCAAAAACATTCAGTACTTC	CASSFLLAAKNIQYF
TRBJ1-3	TRBV7-9	-	-	TGTGCCAGCAGCTCCGGGAAGGACAGCCGCTCTGGAAACACCATATATTTT	CASSSGKDSRSGNTIYF
TRBJ1-6	TRBV18	-	-	TGTGCCAGCTCCCGTATGGTGTTAAGGAAGGATCCCCTGGAATCACCCCTCCACTTT	CASSRMVLRKDPLESPLHF
TRBJ2-7	TRBV2	-	-	TGTGCCAGCAGTGACGCGGAGGACGAGCAGTACTTC	CASSDAEDEQYF
TRBJ1-4	TRBV27	-	-	TGTGCCAGCAGTACCAACCTACAGGCTGCTAATGAAAAACTGTTTTTT	CASSTNLQAANEKLFF